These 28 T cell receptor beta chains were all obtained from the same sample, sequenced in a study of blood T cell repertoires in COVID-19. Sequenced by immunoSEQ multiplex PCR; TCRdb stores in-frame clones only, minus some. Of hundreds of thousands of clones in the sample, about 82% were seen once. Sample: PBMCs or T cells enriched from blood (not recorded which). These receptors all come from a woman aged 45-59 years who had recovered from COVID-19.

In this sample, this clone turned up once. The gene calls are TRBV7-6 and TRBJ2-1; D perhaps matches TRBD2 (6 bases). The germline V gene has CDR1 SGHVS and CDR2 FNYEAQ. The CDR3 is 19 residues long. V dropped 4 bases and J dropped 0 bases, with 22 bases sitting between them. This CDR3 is CASSSRVGETRSSYNEQFF. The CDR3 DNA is TGTGCCAGCAGCTCCAGGGTCGGGGAGACTAGAAGCTCCTACAATGAGCAGTTCTTC. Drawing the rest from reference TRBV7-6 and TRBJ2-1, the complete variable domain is GAGVSQSPRYKVTKRGQDVALRCDPISGHVSLYWYRQALGQGPEFLTYFNYEAQQDKSGLPNDRFSAERPEGSISTLTIQRTEQRDSAMYRCASSSRVGETRSSYNEQFFGPGTRLTVL.

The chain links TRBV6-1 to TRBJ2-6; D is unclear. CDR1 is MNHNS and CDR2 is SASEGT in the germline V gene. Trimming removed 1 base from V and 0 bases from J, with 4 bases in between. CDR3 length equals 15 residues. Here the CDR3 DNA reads TGTGCCAGCAGTGAAGGAGGCTCTGGGGCCAACGTCCTGACTTTC. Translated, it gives CASSEGGSGANVLTF.

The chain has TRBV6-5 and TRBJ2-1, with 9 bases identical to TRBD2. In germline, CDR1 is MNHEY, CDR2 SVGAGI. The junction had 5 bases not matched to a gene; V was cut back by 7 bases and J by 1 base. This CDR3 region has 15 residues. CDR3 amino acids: CASMGSGGSYNEQFF. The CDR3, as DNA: TGTGCCAGCATGGGTAGCGGGGGTTCCTACAATGAGCAGTTCTTC.

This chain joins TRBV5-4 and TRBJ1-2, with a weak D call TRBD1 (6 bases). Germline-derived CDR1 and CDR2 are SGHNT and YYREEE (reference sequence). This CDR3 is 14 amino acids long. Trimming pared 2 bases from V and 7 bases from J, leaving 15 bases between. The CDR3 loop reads CASSFRTAHGGYTF. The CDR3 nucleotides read TGTGCCAGCAGCTTCAGGACAGCCCACGGTGGCTACACCTTC.

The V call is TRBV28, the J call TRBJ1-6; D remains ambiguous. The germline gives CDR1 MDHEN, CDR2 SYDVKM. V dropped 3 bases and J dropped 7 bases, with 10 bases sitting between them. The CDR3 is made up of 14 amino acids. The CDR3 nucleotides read TGTGCCAGCAGTTTGGTACAGTTCAATTCACCCCTCCACTTT. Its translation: CASSLVQFNSPLHF.

The chain's CDR3 is CASSLDTGELFF. The CDR3 DNA follows: TGTGCCAGCAGCCTAGACACCGGGGAGCTGTTTTTT. The chain couples TRBV12-3 or TRBV12-4 to TRBJ2-2; no definite D call. V lost 6 bases and J lost 3, with 5 bases in between. The CDR3 has 12 residues.

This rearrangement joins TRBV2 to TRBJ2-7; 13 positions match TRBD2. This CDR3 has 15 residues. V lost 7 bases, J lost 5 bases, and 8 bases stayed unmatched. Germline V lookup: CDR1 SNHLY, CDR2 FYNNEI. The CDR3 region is CASKLLAGGLNEQYF. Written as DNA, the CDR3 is TGTGCCAGCAAGCTACTAGCGGGGGGGCTAAACGAGCAGTACTTC.

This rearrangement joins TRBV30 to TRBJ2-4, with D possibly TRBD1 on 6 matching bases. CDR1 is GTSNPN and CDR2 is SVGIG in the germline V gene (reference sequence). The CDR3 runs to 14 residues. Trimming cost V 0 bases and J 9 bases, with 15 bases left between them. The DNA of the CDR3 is TGTGCCTGGAGTGTGGGAACAGGGCCCTTCATTCAGTACTTC. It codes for CAWSVGTGPFIQYF.

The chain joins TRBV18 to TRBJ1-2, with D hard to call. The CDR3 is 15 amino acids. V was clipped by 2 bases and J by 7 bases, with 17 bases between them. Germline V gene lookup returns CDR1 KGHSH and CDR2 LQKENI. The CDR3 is CASSPTPPGTVGYTF. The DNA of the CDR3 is TGTGCCAGCTCACCAACCCCTCCGGGAACGGTTGGCTACACCTTC.

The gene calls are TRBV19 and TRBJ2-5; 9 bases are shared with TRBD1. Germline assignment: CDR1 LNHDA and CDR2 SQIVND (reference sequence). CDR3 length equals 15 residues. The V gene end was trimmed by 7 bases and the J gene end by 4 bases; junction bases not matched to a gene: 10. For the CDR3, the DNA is TGTGCCAGTACATCGGGGACAGGGCTTCGAGAGACCCAGTACTTC. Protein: CASTSGTGLRETQYF.

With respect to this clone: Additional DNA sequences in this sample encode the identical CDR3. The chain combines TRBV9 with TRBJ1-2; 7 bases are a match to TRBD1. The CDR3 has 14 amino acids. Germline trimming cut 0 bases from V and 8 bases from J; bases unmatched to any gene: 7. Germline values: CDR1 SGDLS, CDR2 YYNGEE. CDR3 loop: CASSVEGRGYGYTF. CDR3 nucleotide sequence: TGTGCCAGCAGCGTAGAAGGCAGGGGGTACGGCTACACCTTC.

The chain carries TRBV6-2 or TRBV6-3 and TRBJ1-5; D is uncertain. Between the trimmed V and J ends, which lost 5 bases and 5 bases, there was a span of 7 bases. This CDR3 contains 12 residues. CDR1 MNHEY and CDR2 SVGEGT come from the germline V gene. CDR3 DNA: TGTGCCAGCAGTCCGTCCCATCAGCCCCAGCATTTT. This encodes CASSPSHQPQHF.

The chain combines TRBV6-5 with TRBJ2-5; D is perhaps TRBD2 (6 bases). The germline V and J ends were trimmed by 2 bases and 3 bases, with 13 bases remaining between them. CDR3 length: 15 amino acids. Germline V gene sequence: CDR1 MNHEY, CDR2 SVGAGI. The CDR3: CASSYGAGRKETQYF. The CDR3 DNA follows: TGTGCCAGCAGTTACGGGGCGGGGCGTAAAGAGACCCAGTACTTC.

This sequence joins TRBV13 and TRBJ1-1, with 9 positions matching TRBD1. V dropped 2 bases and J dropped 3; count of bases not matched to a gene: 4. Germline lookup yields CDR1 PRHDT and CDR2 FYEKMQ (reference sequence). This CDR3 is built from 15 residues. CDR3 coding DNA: TGTGCCAGCAGCTTACGGGACAGGGCGTACACTGAAGCTTTCTTT. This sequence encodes CASSLRDRAYTEAFF.

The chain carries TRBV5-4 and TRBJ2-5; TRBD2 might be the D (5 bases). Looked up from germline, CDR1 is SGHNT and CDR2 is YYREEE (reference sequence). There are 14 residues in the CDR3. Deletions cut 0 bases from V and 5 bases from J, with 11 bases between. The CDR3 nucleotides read TGTGCCAGCAGCTTGGGTGGGAGTTGGGAGACCCAGTACTTC. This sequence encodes CASSLGGSWETQYF.

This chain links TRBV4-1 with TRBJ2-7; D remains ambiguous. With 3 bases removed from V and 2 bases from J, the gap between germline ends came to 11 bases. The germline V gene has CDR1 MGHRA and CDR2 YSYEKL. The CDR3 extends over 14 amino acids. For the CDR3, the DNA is TGCGCCAGCAGCCAGGTCGGCGGTACCTACGAGCAGTACTTC. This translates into CASSQVGGTYEQYF.

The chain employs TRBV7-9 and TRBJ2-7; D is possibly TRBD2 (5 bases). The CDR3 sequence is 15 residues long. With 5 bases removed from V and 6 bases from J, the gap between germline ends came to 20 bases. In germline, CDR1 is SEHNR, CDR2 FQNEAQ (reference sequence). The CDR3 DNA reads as TGTGCCAGCAGCCCAGAGACATTCTCTGGAGGCGAGCAGTACTTC. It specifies CASSPETFSGGEQYF.

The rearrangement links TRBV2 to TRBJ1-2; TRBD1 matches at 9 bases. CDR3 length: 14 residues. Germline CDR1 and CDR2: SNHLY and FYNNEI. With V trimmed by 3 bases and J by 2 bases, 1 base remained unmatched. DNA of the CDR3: TGTGCCAGCAGTGAGGACAGGGGAAACTATGGCTACACCTTC. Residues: CASSEDRGNYGYTF.

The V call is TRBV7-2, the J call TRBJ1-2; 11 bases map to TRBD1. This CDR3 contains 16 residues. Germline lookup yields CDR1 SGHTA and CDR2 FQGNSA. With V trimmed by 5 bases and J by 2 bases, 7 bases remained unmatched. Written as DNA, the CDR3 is TGTGCCAGCAGCCCTGGGGACAGGGGGGCCAACTATGGCTACACCTTC. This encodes CASSPGDRGANYGYTF.

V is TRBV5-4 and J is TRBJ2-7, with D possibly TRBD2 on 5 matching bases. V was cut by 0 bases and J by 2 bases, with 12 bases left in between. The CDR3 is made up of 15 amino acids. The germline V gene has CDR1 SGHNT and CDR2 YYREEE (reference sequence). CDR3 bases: TGTGCCAGCAGCTTGGATATTGGAGGAACCTACGAGCAGTACTTC. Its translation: CASSLDIGGTYEQYF.

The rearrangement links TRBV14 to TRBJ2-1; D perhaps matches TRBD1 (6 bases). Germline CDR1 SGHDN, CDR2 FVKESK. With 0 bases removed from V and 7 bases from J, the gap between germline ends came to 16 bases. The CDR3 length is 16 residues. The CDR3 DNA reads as TGTGCCAGCAGCCAAGAAGGGTGGGGGCTGAGGAATGAGCAGTTCTTC. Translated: CASSQEGWGLRNEQFF.

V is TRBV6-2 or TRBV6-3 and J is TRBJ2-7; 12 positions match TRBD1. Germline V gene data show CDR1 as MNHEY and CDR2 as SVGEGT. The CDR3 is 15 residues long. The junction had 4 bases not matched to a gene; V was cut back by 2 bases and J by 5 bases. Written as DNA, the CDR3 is TGTGCCAGCAGTTACGGGACAGGGGGCAAGAACGAGCAGTACTTC. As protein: CASSYGTGGKNEQYF.

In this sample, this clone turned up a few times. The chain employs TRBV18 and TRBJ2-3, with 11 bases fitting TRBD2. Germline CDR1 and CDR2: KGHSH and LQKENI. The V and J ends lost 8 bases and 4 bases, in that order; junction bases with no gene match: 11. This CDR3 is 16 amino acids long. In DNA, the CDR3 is TGTGCCAGCCGTTCGGAGCTAGCGGGAGGCGCAGATACGCAGTATTTT. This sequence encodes CASRSELAGGADTQYF.

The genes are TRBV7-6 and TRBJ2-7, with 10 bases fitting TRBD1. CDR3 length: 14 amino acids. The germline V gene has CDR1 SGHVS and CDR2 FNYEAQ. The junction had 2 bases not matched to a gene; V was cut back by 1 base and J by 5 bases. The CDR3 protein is CASSLDDRGHEQYF. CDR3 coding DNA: TGTGCCAGCAGCTTAGACGACAGGGGGCACGAGCAGTACTTC.

The CDR3 coding sequence is TGTGCCAGCTCACCACCTTCGGGGAACAATGAGCAGTTCTTC. It codes for CASSPPSGNNEQFF. The chain is built from TRBV18 and TRBJ2-1, with D possibly TRBD2 on 5 matching bases. CDR1 is KGHSH, CDR2 LQKENI, per germline. Trimming shortened V by 0 bases and J by 5 bases, and 8 bases separated the two germline ends. This CDR3 has 14 amino acids.

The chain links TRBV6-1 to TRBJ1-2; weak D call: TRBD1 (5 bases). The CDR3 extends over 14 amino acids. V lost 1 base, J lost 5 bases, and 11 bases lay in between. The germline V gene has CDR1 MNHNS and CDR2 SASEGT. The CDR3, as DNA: TGTGCCAGCAGTGAAGAAGGGCAGGGTTATGGCTACACCTTC. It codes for CASSEEGQGYGYTF.

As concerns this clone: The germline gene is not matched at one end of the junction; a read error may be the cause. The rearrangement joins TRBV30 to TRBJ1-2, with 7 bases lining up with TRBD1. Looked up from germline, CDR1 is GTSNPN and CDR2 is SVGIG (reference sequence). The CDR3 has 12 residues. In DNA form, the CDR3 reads TGTGCCTGGTGGGGGCCGGGACAGCCTGAGATCTTC. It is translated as CAWWGPGQPEIF.

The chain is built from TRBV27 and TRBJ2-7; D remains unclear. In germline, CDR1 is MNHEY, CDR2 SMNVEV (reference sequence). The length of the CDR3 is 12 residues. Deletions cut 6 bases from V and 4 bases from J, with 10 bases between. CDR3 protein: CASSSGGYEQYF. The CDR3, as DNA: TGTGCCAGCAGCTCAGGTGGATACGAGCAGTACTTC.